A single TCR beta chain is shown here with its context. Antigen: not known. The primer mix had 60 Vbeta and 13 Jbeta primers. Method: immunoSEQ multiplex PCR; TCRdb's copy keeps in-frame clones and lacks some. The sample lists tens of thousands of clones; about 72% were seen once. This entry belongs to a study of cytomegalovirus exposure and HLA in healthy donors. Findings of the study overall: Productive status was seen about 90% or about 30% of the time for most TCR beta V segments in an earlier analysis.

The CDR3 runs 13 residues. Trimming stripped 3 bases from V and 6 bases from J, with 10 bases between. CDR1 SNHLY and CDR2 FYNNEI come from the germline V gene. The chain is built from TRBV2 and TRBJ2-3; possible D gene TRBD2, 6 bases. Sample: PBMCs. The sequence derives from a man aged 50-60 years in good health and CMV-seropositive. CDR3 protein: CASSEGGRDTQYF. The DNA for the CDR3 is TGTGCCAGCAGTGAGGGGGGTCGGGATACGCAGTATTTT. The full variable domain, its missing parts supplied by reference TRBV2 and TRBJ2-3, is EPEVTQTPSHQVTQMGQEVILRCVPISNHLYFYWYRQILGQKVEFLVSFYNNEISEKSEIFDDQFSVERPDGSNFTLKIRSTKLEDSAMYFCASSEGGRDTQYFGPGTRLTVL.